These 27 T cell receptor beta chains originate from one sample sequenced in a study of cytomegalovirus exposure and HLA in healthy donors. PCR involved 60 Vbeta and 13 Jbeta primers. Measured with immunoSEQ multiplex PCR; TCRdb has only the in-frame clones, and not every one. The sample spans about 100,000 clones; the ten largest clones claim about 0.59%. Material: PBMCs. The receptor set was obtained from a man between 45 and 60 years old in good health and CMV-seronegative.

The chain has TRBV5-4 and TRBJ2-7; possible D gene TRBD1, 6 bases. Germline V gene sequence: CDR1 SGHNT, CDR2 YYREEE (reference sequence). The V end was cut by 0 bases, the J end by 2 bases, with 12 bases between. This CDR3 has 15 residues. CDR3 sequence: CASSLETGSTYEQYF. The CDR3 DNA reads TGTGCCAGCAGCTTGGAAACAGGGAGTACCTACGAGCAGTACTTC.

CDR3 in amino acids: CASSGQGAVGNQPQHF. For the CDR3, the DNA is TGTGCCAGTAGTGGTCAGGGGGCCGTGGGTAATCAGCCCCAGCATTTT. The chain combines TRBV19 with TRBJ1-5; 8 nucleotides line up with TRBD1. The CDR3 has 16 amino acids. V lost 5 bases, J lost 4 bases, and 10 bases stayed unmatched. The germline V gene encodes CDR1 LNHDA and CDR2 SQIVND (reference sequence).

The chain couples TRBV18 to TRBJ2-7; 7 positions agree with TRBD1. Germline loops: CDR1 KGHSH, CDR2 LQKENI. This CDR3 comprises 17 residues. After removal of 6 bases from V and 3 bases from J, the junction contained 17 bases not matched to a gene. The CDR3 DNA reads TGTGCCAGCTCGATGGCCCTACTACACACAGGGGACTACGAGCAGTACTTC. Amino acids: CASSMALLHTGDYEQYF. Drawing the rest from reference TRBV18 and TRBJ2-7, the complete variable domain is NAGVMQNPRHLVRRRGQEARLRCSPMKGHSHVYWYRQLPEEGLKFMVYLQKENIIDESGMPKERFSAEFPKEGPSILRIQQVVRGDSAAYFCASSMALLHTGDYEQYFGPGTRLTVT.

This chain connects TRBV5-1 to TRBJ1-6; D is undetermined. V dropped 2 bases and J dropped 7 bases, with 10 bases sitting between them. The germline V gene has CDR1 SGHRS and CDR2 YFSETQ. This CDR3 comprises 14 residues. Here the CDR3 DNA reads TGCGCCAGCAGCTTATCTGGGCTCAATTCACCCCTCCACTTT. Its translation: CASSLSGLNSPLHF.

Here the CDR3 reads CATSRGTVGEKLFF. The CDR3 nucleotides read TGTGCCACCAGCAGAGGGACAGTAGGAGAAAAACTGTTTTTT. This rearrangement joins TRBV15 to TRBJ1-4; tentative D call: TRBD1 (6 bases). The CDR3 loop spans 14 amino acids. CDR1 and CDR2 from the germline V gene are LNHNV and YYDKDF (reference sequence). V gave up 1 base and J gave up 8 bases, with 11 bases separating them.

This chain joins TRBV11-2 and TRBJ2-2; D gene ambiguous. This CDR3 comprises 15 residues. The germline gives CDR1 SGHAT, CDR2 FQNNGV. Trimming removed 5 bases at V and 6 bases at J, with 16 bases between. In DNA form, the CDR3 reads TGTGCCAGCAGCCTGACACCGCTGGTTGCCGGGGAGCTGTTTTTT. This sequence encodes CASSLTPLVAGELFF. The variable domain in full, completed from reference TRBV11-2 and TRBJ2-2, reads EAGVAQSPRYKIIEKRQSVAFWCNPISGHATLYWYQQILGQGPKLLIQFQNNGVVDDSQLPKDRFSAERLKGVDSTLKIQPAKLEDSAVYLCASSLTPLVAGELFFGEGSRLTVL.

Written as DNA, the CDR3 is TGTGCCAGCAGGACAGGATTCGGGGCCAACGTCCTGACTTTC. This translates into CASRTGFGANVLTF. V is TRBV6-5 and J is TRBJ2-6; D possibly corresponds to TRBD1 (6 bases). Germline V gene data show CDR1 as MNHEY and CDR2 as SVGAGI. The CDR3 length is 14 residues. V gave up 6 bases and J gave up 4 bases, with 10 bases separating them.

The chain employs TRBV6-5 and TRBJ2-2; D gene ambiguous. Germline-derived CDR1 and CDR2 are MNHEY and SVGAGI. The V gene lost 2 bases and the J gene lost 1 base, with 8 bases spanning the gap. CDR3 length equals 15 residues. The CDR3: CASSYEPRNTGELFF. In DNA form, the CDR3 reads TGTGCCAGCAGTTACGAACCGCGGAACACCGGGGAGCTGTTTTTT.

V gene TRBV5-1 combines with J gene TRBJ2-1, with TRBD1 as a possible D gene (5 bases). CDR1 is SGHRS, CDR2 YFSETQ, per germline. The CDR3 length is 12 residues. V was pared by 4 bases and J by 7 bases, with 9 bases between. CDR3 in DNA: TGCGCCAGCAGCGTGCAGGGTAATGAGCAGTTCTTC. This codes for CASSVQGNEQFF.

The DNA of the CDR3 is TGTGCCAGCAGCGGGAGGGACAGGATGAACACTGAAGCTTTCTTT. Its translation is CASSGRDRMNTEAFF. This chain links TRBV7-2 with TRBJ1-1; 8 nucleotides align to TRBD1. The V and J ends lost 5 bases and 0 bases, in that order; junction bases with no gene match: 5. The CDR3 has 15 residues. Per the germline V gene, CDR1 is SGHTA and CDR2 is FQGNSA.

V gene TRBV6-5 combines with J gene TRBJ1-1; D is unclear. V was trimmed by 2 bases and J by 4 bases, leaving 5 bases between them. Germline loops: CDR1 MNHEY, CDR2 SVGAGI. There are 12 residues in the CDR3. This chain's CDR3 is CASSYGSTEAFF. In DNA form, the CDR3 reads TGTGCCAGCAGTTACGGGAGCACTGAAGCTTTCTTT.

The J gene is TRBJ2-2, the V gene TRBV2; D is perhaps TRBD1 (6 bases). V lost 3 bases and J 2 bases, leaving 10 bases between the germline ends. Per germline, CDR1 SNHLY and CDR2 FYNNEI. The CDR3 loop spans 15 amino acids. Here the CDR3 DNA reads TGTGCCAGCAGTGAGCACAGGGCTAACACCGGGGAGCTGTTTTTT. Its translation is CASSEHRANTGELFF.

The V gene is TRBV30, the J gene TRBJ1-1; D is possibly TRBD1 (6 bases). CDR1 is GTSNPN and CDR2 is SVGIG in the germline V gene (reference sequence). The V gene lost 3 bases and the J gene lost 3 bases, with 11 bases spanning the gap. This CDR3 is built from 13 residues. The CDR3 spells CAWRTGPDTEAFF. CDR3 coding DNA: TGTGCCTGGAGGACAGGTCCTGACACTGAAGCTTTCTTT.

The chain combines TRBV27 with TRBJ1-2, with TRBD1 matching 8 bases. Germline V gene lookup returns CDR1 MNHEY and CDR2 SMNVEV (reference sequence). The CDR3 totals 13 residues. V lost 5 bases and J lost 8; bases outside the gene matches: 7. The CDR3, as DNA: TGTGCCAGCAGTCCGGACAGGGATTTAGGCTACACCTTC. It encodes CASSPDRDLGYTF.

CDR3 region: CASSYSTGNYGYTF. The CDR3 region has the DNA TGTGCCAGCAGTTACTCTACAGGGAACTATGGCTACACCTTC. The genes are TRBV6-5 and TRBJ1-2; TRBD1 might be the D (6 bases). Trimming took 0 bases from V and 2 from J, leaving 7 bases between them. CDR1 MNHEY and CDR2 SVGAGI come from the germline V gene. The CDR3 is 14 amino acids.

The chain employs TRBV6-1 and TRBJ1-1; D possibly corresponds to TRBD1 (6 bases). This CDR3 is 11 amino acids long. Germline assignment: CDR1 MNHNS and CDR2 SASEGT. The V gene lost 6 bases and the J gene lost 7 bases, with 9 bases spanning the gap. CDR3 nucleotides: TGTGCCAGCAGCTTAGGGGGTGAAGCTTTCTTT. This gives the protein CASSLGGEAFF.

The V gene is TRBV9, the J gene TRBJ1-2; D ambiguous. The CDR3 loop spans 14 amino acids. The V and J ends lost 4 bases and 8 bases respectively, with 18 bases between them. From germline, CDR1 is SGDLS and CDR2 YYNGEE. This CDR3 is CASSLAEGLIGYTF. The CDR3 region has the DNA TGTGCCAGCAGCCTTGCGGAGGGTTTGATCGGCTACACCTTC. The variable domain in full, completed from reference TRBV9 and TRBJ1-2, reads DSGVTQTPKHLITATGQRVTLRCSPRSGDLSVYWYQQSLDQGLQFLIQYYNGEERAKGNILERFSAQQFPDLHSELNLSSLELGDSALYFCASSLAEGLIGYTFGSGTRLTVV.

This chain links TRBV4-2 with TRBJ2-1; a possible D gene is TRBD2 (5 bases). The CDR3 has 15 amino acids. Germline V gene lookup returns CDR1 LGHNA and CDR2 YNFKEQ. V lost 4 bases and J lost 0, with 10 bases in between. In DNA, the CDR3 is TGTGCCAGCAGCCCCCTCCGGGACTCCTACAATGAGCAGTTCTTC. Translating it yields CASSPLRDSYNEQFF.

J is TRBJ1-1 and V is TRBV27, with a possible D match to TRBD1 (6 bases). CDR3 length equals 14 residues. The germline gives CDR1 MNHEY, CDR2 SMNVEV (reference sequence). Deletions cut 6 bases from V and 10 bases from J, with 21 bases between. CDR3 nucleotide sequence: TGTGCCAGCAGCCCGCGACAGGCCCTCGGTCGAGCTTTCTTT. Amino acids: CASSPRQALGRAFF.

The chain is built from TRBV6-6 and TRBJ1-1; D unresolved. Trimming shortened V by 2 bases and J by 6 bases, and 10 bases separated the two germline ends. The germline V gene has CDR1 MNHNY and CDR2 SVGAGI (reference sequence). The CDR3 runs to 13 residues. DNA for the CDR3: TGTGCCAGCAGTTACGGTGAGGATGCTGAAGCTTTCTTT. This translates into CASSYGEDAEAFF.

V usage is TRBV30 and J usage is TRBJ2-5, with 9 bases lining up with TRBD2. With V trimmed by 6 bases and J by 2 bases, 4 bases remained unmatched. Germline V gene lookup returns CDR1 GTSNPN and CDR2 SVGIG (reference sequence). The CDR3 extends over 13 amino acids. CDR3 in amino acids: CACSGRSQETQYF. In DNA form, the CDR3 reads TGTGCCTGTAGCGGGAGATCTCAAGAGACCCAGTACTTC.

The V and J genes are TRBV7-2 and TRBJ1-1, with TRBD1 matching 9 bases. The germline V gene encodes CDR1 SGHTA and CDR2 FQGNSA. With 8 bases clipped from V and 0 bases from J, the junction kept 7 bases outside the gene matches. The CDR3 has 15 amino acids. In DNA form, the CDR3 reads TGTGCCAGCGGCGGACAGGGGCCTATGAACACTGAAGCTTTCTTT. It encodes CASGGQGPMNTEAFF.

The chain links TRBV6-6 to TRBJ1-1, with unresolved D. This CDR3 contains 15 residues. Trimming took off 6 bases at V and 4 bases at J, with 18 bases between the two ends. Germline CDR1 reads MNHNY; CDR2 reads SVGAGI (reference sequence). In DNA, the CDR3 is TGTGCCAGCAGAGAAGGTTCTGAACGCGGCACTGAAGCTTTCTTT. Translating gives CASREGSERGTEAFF.

The genes are TRBV10-3 and TRBJ1-2, with a tentative D call TRBD1 (5 bases). Germline V CDR1 and CDR2: ENHRY, SYGVKD. Deletions cut 0 bases from V and 2 bases from J, with 7 bases between. The CDR3 is made up of 14 amino acids. The CDR3 spells CAISESAGNYGYTF. CDR3 nucleotide sequence: TGTGCCATCAGTGAGTCGGCAGGGAACTATGGCTACACCTTC.

The chain employs TRBV6-6 and TRBJ1-2; 7 positions agree with TRBD1. Germline V gene lookup returns CDR1 MNHNY and CDR2 SVGAGI (reference sequence). J gave up 1 base and V 8 bases, and 13 bases lay outside the gene matches. This CDR3 comprises 16 residues. CDR3 bases: TGTGCCAGCTCAGGGACCGGGACAGACGGTAACTATGGCTACACCTTC. Its translation: CASSGTGTDGNYGYTF.

CDR3 loop: CASSRAGDRHTQYF. The CDR3 DNA reads TGTGCCAGTTCCCGGGCGGGGGATCGACATACGCAGTATTTT. V and J are TRBV19 and TRBJ2-3; 7 bases agree with TRBD2. The CDR3 sequence is 14 residues long. Germline CDR1 is LNHDA and CDR2 is SQIVND (reference sequence). Trimming cost V 8 bases and J 7 bases; bases outside gene matches: 12.

The chain recombines TRBV5-1 with TRBJ1-1; 7 bases align to TRBD1. This CDR3 is 14 amino acids long. Germline CDR1 and CDR2: SGHRS and YFSETQ. J gave up 3 bases and V 0 bases, and 2 bases lay outside the gene matches. In nucleotides, the CDR3 is TGCGCCAGCAGCTTGGGCAGGGGGGACACTGAAGCTTTCTTT. Its translation: CASSLGRGDTEAFF.